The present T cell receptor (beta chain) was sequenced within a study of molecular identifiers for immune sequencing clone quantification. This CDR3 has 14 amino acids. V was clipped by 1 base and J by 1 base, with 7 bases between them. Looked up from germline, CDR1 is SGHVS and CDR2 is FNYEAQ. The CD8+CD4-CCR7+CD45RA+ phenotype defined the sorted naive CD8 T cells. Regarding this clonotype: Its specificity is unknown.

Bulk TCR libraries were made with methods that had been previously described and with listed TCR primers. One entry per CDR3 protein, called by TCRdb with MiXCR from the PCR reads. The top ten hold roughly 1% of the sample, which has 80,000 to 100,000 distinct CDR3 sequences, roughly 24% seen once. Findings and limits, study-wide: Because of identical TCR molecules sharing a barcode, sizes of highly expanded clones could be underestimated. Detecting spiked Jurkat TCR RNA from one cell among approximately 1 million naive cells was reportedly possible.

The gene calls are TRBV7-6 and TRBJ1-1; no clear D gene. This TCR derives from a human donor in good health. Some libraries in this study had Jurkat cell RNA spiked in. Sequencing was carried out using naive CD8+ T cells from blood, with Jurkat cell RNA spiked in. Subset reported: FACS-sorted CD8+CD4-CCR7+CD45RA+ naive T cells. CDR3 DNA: TGTGCCAGCAGCTTAGGAGATGGGAACACTGAAGCTTTCTTT. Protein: CASSLGDGNTEAFF.